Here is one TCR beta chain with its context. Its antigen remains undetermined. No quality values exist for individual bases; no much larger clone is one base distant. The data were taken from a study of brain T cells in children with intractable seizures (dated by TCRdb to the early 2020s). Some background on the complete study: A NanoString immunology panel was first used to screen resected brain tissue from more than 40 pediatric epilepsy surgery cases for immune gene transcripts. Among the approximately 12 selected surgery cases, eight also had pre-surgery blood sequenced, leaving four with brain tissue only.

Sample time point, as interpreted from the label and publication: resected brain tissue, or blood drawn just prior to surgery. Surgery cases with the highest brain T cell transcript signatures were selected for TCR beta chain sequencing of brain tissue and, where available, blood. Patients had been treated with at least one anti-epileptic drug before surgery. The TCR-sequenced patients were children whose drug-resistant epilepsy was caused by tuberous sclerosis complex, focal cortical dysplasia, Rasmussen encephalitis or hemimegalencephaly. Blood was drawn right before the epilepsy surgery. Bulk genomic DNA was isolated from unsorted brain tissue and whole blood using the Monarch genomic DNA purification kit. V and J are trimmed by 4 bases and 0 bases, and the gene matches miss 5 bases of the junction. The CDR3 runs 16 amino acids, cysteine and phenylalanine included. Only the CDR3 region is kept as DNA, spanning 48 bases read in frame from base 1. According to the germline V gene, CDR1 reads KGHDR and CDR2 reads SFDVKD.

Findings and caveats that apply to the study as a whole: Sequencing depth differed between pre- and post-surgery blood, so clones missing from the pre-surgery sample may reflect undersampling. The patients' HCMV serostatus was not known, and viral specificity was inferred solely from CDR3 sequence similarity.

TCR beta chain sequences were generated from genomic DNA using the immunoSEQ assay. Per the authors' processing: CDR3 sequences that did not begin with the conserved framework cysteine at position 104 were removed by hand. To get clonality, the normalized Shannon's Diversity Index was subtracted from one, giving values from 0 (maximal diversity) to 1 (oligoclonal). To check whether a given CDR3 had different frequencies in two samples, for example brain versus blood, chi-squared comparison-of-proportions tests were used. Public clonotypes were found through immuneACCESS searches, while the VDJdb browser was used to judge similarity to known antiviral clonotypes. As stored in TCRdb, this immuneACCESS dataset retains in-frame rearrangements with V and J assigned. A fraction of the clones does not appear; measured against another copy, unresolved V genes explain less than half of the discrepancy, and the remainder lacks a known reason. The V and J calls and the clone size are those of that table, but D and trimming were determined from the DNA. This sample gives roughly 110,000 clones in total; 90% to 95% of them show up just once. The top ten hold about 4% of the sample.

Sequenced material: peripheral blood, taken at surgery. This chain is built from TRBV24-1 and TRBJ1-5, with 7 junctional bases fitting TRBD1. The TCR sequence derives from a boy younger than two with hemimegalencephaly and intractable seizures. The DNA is TGTGCCACCAGTGACCAGGGGGATTATAGCAATCAGCCCCAGCATTTT. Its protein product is CATSDQGDYSNQPQHF.